This TCR beta chain was retrieved from a study of T-cell reconstitution after alpha-beta-depleted transplantation in children. This clonotype has just a few counts. This CDR3 is 13 amino acids long. Germline V gives CDR1 SNHLY, CDR2 FYNNEI. V gave up 8 bases and J gave up 5 bases, with 12 bases separating them. Unique molecular identifiers were incorporated during preparation of the TCRbeta library. TCRdb independently ran MiXCR on the PCR reads; one entry per CDR3 protein. The table has about 360,000 distinct CDR3 sequences, 10% to 15% seen once. The input for sequencing was PBMCs, taken from the stem cell graft. The chain has TRBV2 and TRBJ1-4, with D hard to call. This TCR was sampled from a human donor who donated a stem cell graft to a child with Fanconi anemia. The DNA for the CDR3 is TGTGCCAGCGAAGGGCAGCTAAATGAAAAACTGTTTTTT. It codes for CASEGQLNEKLFF.